Shown below are 8 T cell receptor beta chains from a single sample sequenced in a study of T cell responses to AZD1222 COVID-19 vaccine (dated by TCRdb to the early 2020s). To prepare the library, the immunoSEQ multiplex PCR assay was applied. Drawn from immuneACCESS, this table holds only the in-frame rearrangements with V and J called that TCRdb kept. Clones are partly lost; checked studies trace under half to an unresolved V gene and leave the rest unexplained. The sample includes roughly 66,000 clones, with around 89% observed a single time. More than 4% of the sample is held by the ten biggest clonotypes. The meaning of the sample's time point label: about 28 days (+/-7) after the second vaccine dose. The treatment or condition label of this sample denotes: meningococcal conjugate vaccine given as trial control. The sequencing here drew on peripheral blood, taken 28 days after the second dose of the MenACWY control vaccine. The receptor source for this set is an adult who received the MenACWY meningococcal vaccine as a control.

This clone was found once. The chain carries TRBV3-1 (or the pseudogene TRBV3-2) and TRBJ2-7; possibly TRBD1 or TRBD2 for D (6 bases each). CDR1 is LGHDT and CDR2 is YNNKEL in the germline V gene (reference sequence). The V end was cut by 0 bases, the J end by 4 bases, with 16 bases between. The CDR3 spans 16 residues. CDR3 nucleotide sequence: TGTGCCAGCAGCCAAGAAACACAGGGAGGTAGGTACGAGCAGTACTTC. This codes for CASSQETQGGRYEQYF.

This chain uses TRBV14 with TRBJ2-3; no reliable D call. Trimming took 1 base from V and 7 from J, leaving 6 bases between them. This CDR3 region has 12 residues. Germline-derived CDR1 and CDR2 are SGHDN and FVKESK. Here the CDR3 DNA reads TGTGCCAGCAGCCAAGTCGGGTATACGCAGTATTTT. It translates to CASSQVGYTQYF.

This chain joins TRBV7-2 and TRBJ1-1; TRBD1 is a possible D gene (5 bases). Germline V lookup: CDR1 SGHTA, CDR2 FQGNSA. CDR3 length: 13 amino acids. V dropped 5 bases and J dropped 4 bases, with 11 bases sitting between them. The CDR3 sequence: CASSRQSITEAFF. The CDR3 bases are TGTGCCAGCAGCCGACAGTCGATCACTGAAGCTTTCTTT.

The chain joins TRBV7-2 to TRBJ1-1; D uncertain. The CDR3 extends over 13 amino acids. Germline CDR1 reads SGHTA; CDR2 reads FQGNSA. V lost 8 bases to trimming and J lost 1 base, with 11 bases between them. CDR3 DNA sequence: TGTGCCAGCGTGAGGGAACAGAACACTGAAGCTTTCTTT. Encoded protein: CASVREQNTEAFF.

The V call is TRBV9, the J call TRBJ1-3; 11 bases match TRBD1. Germline values: CDR1 SGDLS, CDR2 YYNGEE. CDR3 length: 17 residues. After removal of 3 bases from V and 0 bases from J, the junction contained 5 bases not matched to a gene. CDR3 nucleotides: TGTGCCAGCAGCGCCGCGGGGACAGGGGGCTCTGGAAACACCATATATTTT. It is translated as CASSAAGTGGSGNTIYF.

This chain connects TRBV28 to TRBJ1-3; D is possibly TRBD1 (5 bases). V lost 6 bases and J 3 bases, leaving 12 bases between the germline ends. This CDR3 comprises 14 residues. Germline V gives CDR1 MDHEN, CDR2 SYDVKM. The CDR3 sequence is CASSRRGGGNTIYF. The DNA for the CDR3 is TGTGCCAGCAGCCGGAGGGGCGGTGGAAACACCATATATTTT.

The J gene is TRBJ1-1, the V gene TRBV19; D uncertain. Per the germline V gene, CDR1 is LNHDA and CDR2 is SQIVND (reference sequence). CDR3 length: 13 residues. V was cut by 5 bases and J by 4 bases, with 11 bases left in between. The CDR3 is CASSGRRGTEAFF. DNA for the CDR3: TGTGCCAGTAGTGGCAGGCGGGGCACTGAAGCTTTCTTT.

The chain has TRBV9 and TRBJ1-6; a weak D match, TRBD1 (5 bases). With 3 bases removed from V and 9 bases from J, the gap between germline ends came to 13 bases. The V gene's germline CDR1 is SGDLS and CDR2 YYNGEE. The CDR3 consists of 14 residues. In DNA, the CDR3 is TGTGCCAGCAGCGCCCGGTCCCAGGGTTCACCCCTCCACTTT. Translated, it gives CASSARSQGSPLHF.